The next 14 T cell receptor beta chains were all read from a single sample in a study of blood T cell repertoires in COVID-19. TCRdb's copy holds only in-frame clones and misses some; the assay was immunoSEQ multiplex PCR. The sample yields under 200,000 clones, about four fifths seen once. Source material: peripheral blood. The receptor source for this set is a woman in her sixties with COVID-19, enrolled during active disease.

The rearrangement uses TRBV6-5 and TRBJ2-7, with D possibly TRBD1 on 6 matching bases. The CDR3 length is 14 residues. V was shortened by 6 bases and J by 2 bases, with 14 bases between the two germline ends. Per the germline V gene, CDR1 is MNHEY and CDR2 is SVGAGI. CDR3 amino acids: CASRLEQGTYEQYV. The CDR3 DNA reads as TGTGCCAGCAGGCTCGAACAGGGCACCTACGAGCAGTACGTC.

This clone has a handful of counts. The chain has TRBV5-3 and TRBJ1-1; D is unresolved. TRBV5-3 is classed as an ORF, of uncertain function. Trimming shortened V by 4 bases and J by 3 bases, and 19 bases separated the two germline ends. The CDR3 runs to 16 residues. CDR3 DNA: TGTGCCAGAAGCATTCTCCCCGGGTCGAAGGACACTGAAGCTTTCTTT. It encodes CARSILPGSKDTEAFF.

This chain connects TRBV7-2 to TRBJ2-2; TRBD1 matches 7 bases. Germline V lookup: CDR1 SGHTA, CDR2 FQGNSA. J lost 1 base, V lost 4 bases, and 0 bases had no gene match. CDR3 size: 14 residues. The CDR3 DNA reads as TGTGCCAGCAGCTGGACAGGGAACACCGGGGAGCTGTTTTTT. Translating it yields CASSWTGNTGELFF. Together with reference TRBV7-2 and TRBJ2-2, the CDR3 gives the full variable domain: GAGVSQSPSNKVTEKGKDVELRCDPISGHTALYWYRQSLGQGLEFLIYFQGNSAPDKSGLPSDRFSAERTGGSVSTLTIQRTQQEDSAVYLCASSWTGNTGELFFGEGSRLTVL.

V usage is TRBV5-6 and J usage is TRBJ2-2, with 9 nucleotides matching TRBD2. The V segment lost 2 bases and the J segment 4 bases; nucleotides outside the gene matches: 3. The CDR3 contains 15 residues. Per germline, CDR1 SGHDT and CDR2 YYEEEE. CDR3 bases: TGTGCCAGCAGCTTCGGACTAGCGAGCACCGGGGAGCTGTTTTTT. This sequence encodes CASSFGLASTGELFF.

This clone was observed once. V gene TRBV5-1 combines with J gene TRBJ2-7; perhaps TRBD2 as D (6 bases). Germline V gene lookup returns CDR1 SGHRS and CDR2 YFSETQ. Trimming took off 4 bases at V and 13 bases at J, with 21 bases between the two ends. This CDR3 spans 13 amino acids. DNA of the CDR3: TGCGCCAGCAGCCCTACAGAACTAGGGACTTATTACTTC. Translated: CASSPTELGTYYF.

The chain uses TRBV6-6 and TRBJ2-5, with 8 bases aligning to TRBD1. Germline CDR1 MNHNY, CDR2 SVGAGI (reference sequence). V was clipped by 6 bases and J by 4 bases; unmatched bases: 13. The CDR3 spans 16 residues. For the CDR3, the DNA is TGTGCCAGCAGCGTCGGACAGGGAGCGTACGGAGAGACCCAGTACTTC. Translation gives CASSVGQGAYGETQYF.

This clone was observed once. This sequence joins TRBV4-2 and TRBJ2-5, with TRBD2 matching over 7 bases. CDR3 length equals 15 residues. Trimming at V came to 0 bases and at J to 4 bases, leaving 5 bases not matched to a gene. Germline CDR1 LGHNA, CDR2 YNFKEQ. CDR3 DNA sequence: TGTGCCAGCAGCCAAGATTCGGGGGGTTCAGAGACCCAGTACTTC. Translating it yields CASSQDSGGSETQYF.

The gene calls are TRBV11-2 and TRBJ2-2, with D unresolved. The CDR3 has 10 residues. The V end was cut by 5 bases, the J end by 9 bases, with 4 bases between. Germline CDR1 is SGHAT and CDR2 is FQNNGV. The DNA for the CDR3 is TGTGCCAGCAGCCACAGGGAGCTGTTTTTT. Encoded protein: CASSHRELFF.

This clone was detected a few times. This chain uses TRBV7-2 with TRBJ2-7; 7 bases fit TRBD1. V shed 6 bases and J 3 bases; nucleotides not matched to a gene: 11. CDR1 and CDR2 (germline): SGHTA, FQGNSA. The CDR3 loop spans 15 amino acids. The CDR3 nucleotides are TGTGCCAGCAGTCGGACAGGAGCCGGGATCTACGAGCAGTACTTC. Residues: CASSRTGAGIYEQYF.

This chain connects TRBV2 to TRBJ2-7; 7 positions match TRBD1. The CDR3 runs 14 residues. Germline V gene lookup returns CDR1 SNHLY and CDR2 FYNNEI. With V trimmed by 6 bases and J by 6 bases, 11 bases remained unmatched. The CDR3 DNA is TGTGCCAGCAGAGTTGAGGGGGCAAGCGTCGAGCAGTACGTC. Translation: CASRVEGASVEQYV.

The genes are TRBV7-8 and TRBJ2-3, with 10 bases lining up with TRBD2. The CDR3 spans 16 residues. V was clipped by 0 bases and J by 4 bases; unmatched bases: 4. CDR1 is SGHVS and CDR2 is FQNEAQ in the germline V gene. The CDR3 loop is CASSLARLAGADTQYF. CDR3 bases: TGTGCCAGCAGCTTAGCGCGGCTAGCGGGAGCAGATACGCAGTATTTT.

J is TRBJ2-1 and V is TRBV5-1, with 9 nucleotides matching TRBD2. Trimming at V came to 3 bases and at J to 11 bases, leaving 9 bases not matched to a gene. Germline loops: CDR1 SGHRS, CDR2 YFSETQ. The CDR3 length is 14 residues. This CDR3 is CASSSRDSGGKQFF. The CDR3 nucleotides are TGCGCCAGCAGCTCCCGTGATAGCGGGGGTAAGCAGTTCTTC.

V usage is TRBV19 and J usage is TRBJ1-5; D possibly corresponds to TRBD1 (6 bases). V was pared by 3 bases and J by 4 bases, with 16 bases between. Germline V gives CDR1 LNHDA, CDR2 SQIVND (reference sequence). The CDR3 runs to 16 residues. CDR3 DNA sequence: TGTGCCAGTAGTATCGGCGGCAGGGGCTATAATCAGCCCCAGCATTTT. The encoded protein is CASSIGGRGYNQPQHF.

This chain links TRBV5-6 with TRBJ1-5; D ambiguous. The germline V gene encodes CDR1 SGHDT and CDR2 YYEEEE. The CDR3 consists of 16 residues. Trimming shortened V by 1 base and J by 2 bases, and 13 bases separated the two germline ends. CDR3 amino acids: CASSLRRGTGNQPQHF. CDR3 in DNA: TGTGCCAGCAGCTTGCGTCGCGGCACGGGCAATCAGCCCCAGCATTTT.